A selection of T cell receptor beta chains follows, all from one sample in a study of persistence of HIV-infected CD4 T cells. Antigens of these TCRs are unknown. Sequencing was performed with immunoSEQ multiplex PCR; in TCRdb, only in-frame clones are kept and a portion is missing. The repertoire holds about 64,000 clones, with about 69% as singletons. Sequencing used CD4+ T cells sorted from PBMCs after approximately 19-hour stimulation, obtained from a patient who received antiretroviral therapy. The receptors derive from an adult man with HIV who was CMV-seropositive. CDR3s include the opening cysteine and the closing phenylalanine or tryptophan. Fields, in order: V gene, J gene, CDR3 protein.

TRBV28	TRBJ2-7	CASSPGGQGTGYEQYF
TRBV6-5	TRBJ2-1	CASSYQSGGAYNEQFF
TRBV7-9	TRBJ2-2	CASSLDVNTGELFF
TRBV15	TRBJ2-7	CATSRPNQGPEQYF
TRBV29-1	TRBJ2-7	CSVQNRGQGVNEQYF
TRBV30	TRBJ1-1	CAWRRGVDAEAFF
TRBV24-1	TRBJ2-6	CATRGPQGSSGANVLTF
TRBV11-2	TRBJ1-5	CASSRQAHQPQHF
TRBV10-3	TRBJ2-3	CAIRDSGADTQYF
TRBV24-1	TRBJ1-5	CATSDSDRFGSNQPQHF